Listed below are T cell receptor beta chains from one sample, sequenced in a study of cytomegalovirus exposure and HLA in healthy donors. Libraries were prepared by immunoSEQ multiplex PCR; TCRdb keeps only in-frame clonotypes and omits some of them. This sample yields about 190,000 clones, of which approximately 81% are seen a single time; approximately 3.9% belongs to the top ten. Material: PBMCs. The receptor set was obtained from a man aged 50-59 years in good health and CMV-seronegative. Each CDR3 is given with its conserved first and last residue. A D gene is named only where the DNA matches it firmly. Expanded clones are given a class, and other clones once, few, many or no size at all.

TRBV7-6	TRBD1	NA	TRBJ2-3	TGTGCCAGCAGATCCGGACAGGGGCGCGGGAGTTCAGATACGCAGTATTTT	CASRSGQGRGSSDTQYF
TRBV5-4	TRBD1	once	TRBJ1-1	TGTGCCAGCAGCCGACAGGGGGCGACTGAAGCTTTCTTT	CASSRQGATEAFF
TRBV29-1	TRBD1	NA	TRBJ2-7	TGCAGCGTCGGGCAGACAGGGCACGAGCAGTACTTC	CSVGQTGHEQYF
TRBV2	TRBD2	NA	TRBJ2-7	TGTGCCAGCAGTGAACTAGCGGTATCCTACGAGCAGTACTTC	CASSELAVSYEQYF
TRBV4-3	NA	NA	TRBJ2-5	TGCGCCAGCAGCCAGACCCGGGTCTCCGGGGAGACCCAGTACTTC	CASSQTRVSGETQYF
TRBV19	TRBD1	NA	TRBJ2-7	TGTGCCAGTAGTCCAGGACAGGGGTCTTTCTACGAGCAGTACTTC	CASSPGQGSFYEQYF
TRBV6-5	TRBD1	NA	TRBJ1-4	TGTGCCAGCAGTCCGGGACAGGGAGGTAGCGAAAAACTGTTTTTT	CASSPGQGGSEKLFF
TRBV19	TRBD2	NA	TRBJ2-1	TGTGCCAGTAGTATAGAGGTAGCGGGGGGATTCTACAATGAGCAGTTCTTC	CASSIEVAGGFYNEQFF
TRBV27	NA	NA	TRBJ1-2	TGTGCCAGCAGGGCGAGGGGGGGGGTACATGGCTACACCTTC	CASRARGGVHGYTF
TRBV9	NA	few	TRBJ1-1	TGTGCCAGCAGCGTACGGCCAGCGGGGGACACTGAAGCTTTCTTT	CASSVRPAGDTEAFF
TRBV7-9	TRBD2	NA	TRBJ2-1	TGTGCCAGCAGCTCCGGACTAGCGGGGGGCCTGGGAGAGCAGTTCTTC	CASSSGLAGGLGEQFF
TRBV5-6	NA	few	TRBJ1-5	TGTGCCAGCAGCTCCCGGGGTTTTAGCAATCAGCCCCAGCATTTT	CASSSRGFSNQPQHF
TRBV7-2	NA	NA	TRBJ2-3	TGTGCCAGCAGCCTACAGGGGGGGATCACAGATACGCAGTATTTT	CASSLQGGITDTQYF
TRBV6-5	NA	NA	TRBJ1-2	TGTGCCAGCGGCAGAACAGGGATACACTATGGCTACACCTTC	CASGRTGIHYGYTF
TRBV2	TRBD2	NA	TRBJ2-1	TGTGCCAGCAGTTACACTAGCGGGGGTGAGCAGTTCTTC	CASSYTSGGEQFF
TRBV2	NA	few	TRBJ1-1	TGTGCCAGCAGTGTCGGACAGAACACTGAAGCTTTCTTT	CASSVGQNTEAFF
TRBV30	TRBD1	NA	TRBJ1-1	TGTGCCTGGAGGGGGGACAGGGGGCGCGAAACTGAAGCTTTCTTT	CAWRGDRGRETEAFF
TRBV6-6	TRBD1	once	TRBJ1-5	TGTGCCAGCAGTTACGATACAGGGGGTAATCAGCCCCAGCATTTT	CASSYDTGGNQPQHF
TRBV6-1	NA	NA	TRBJ1-1	TGTGCCAGCAGTGTTGACAGGAACACTGAAGCTTTCTTT	CASSVDRNTEAFF
TRBV7-2	NA	NA	TRBJ1-2	TGTGCCAGCAGCTTAGGCCAGAACTATGGCTACACCTTC	CASSLGQNYGYTF
TRBV11-2	TRBD1	NA	TRBJ2-7	TGTGCCAGCAGCTCGGACAGGGGGCGGCTCGAGCAGTACTTC	CASSSDRGRLEQYF
TRBV5-1	NA	NA	TRBJ2-7	TGCGCCAGCAGCTCAGTATCCTACGAGCAGTACTTC	CASSSVSYEQYF
TRBV5-6	NA	NA	TRBJ1-5	TGTGCCAGCAGCTTTTCAGGACTCAATCAGCCCCAGCATTTT	CASSFSGLNQPQHF
TRBV11-3	NA	NA	TRBJ1-1	TGTGCCAGCAGCCTAGCCATGAACACTGAAGCTTTCTTT	CASSLAMNTEAFF
TRBV5-1	NA	NA	TRBJ1-3	TGCGCCAGCAGCTGGGAGGCAGGGTCGGGAAACACCATATATTTT	CASSWEAGSGNTIYF
TRBV7-2	NA	NA	TRBJ1-1	TGTGCCAGCAGCCGAGACAGCATGAACACTGAAGCTTTCTTT	CASSRDSMNTEAFF
TRBV7-2	TRBD2	NA	TRBJ2-1	TGTGCCAGCGGCCCGGGGAGGGACGAGCAGTTCTTC	CASGPGRDEQFF
TRBV7-9	NA	NA	TRBJ1-2	TGTTCCAGCAGCTCCCCCGAGTTTTACCCGGGAGGGTCCGCCTTC	CSSSSPEFYPGGSAF
TRBV15	NA	NA	TRBJ1-2	TGTGCCACCAGCAGAACCCCGGGGGAACGGGATGGCTACACCTTC	CATSRTPGERDGYTF
TRBV4-3	NA	NA	TRBJ2-2	TGCGCCAGCAGCCAAGATCGGGGTTTCGGGGAGCTGTTTTTT	CASSQDRGFGELFF
TRBV4-3	NA	once	TRBJ1-2	TGCGCCAGCAGCTCTGACAGAACAACCACACATGGCTACACCTTC	CASSSDRTTTHGYTF
TRBV5-5	TRBD1	few	TRBJ1-1	TGTGCCAGCAGCTTCTCGACAGGGGGCACTGAAGCTTTCTTT	CASSFSTGGTEAFF
TRBV5-1	NA	once	TRBJ2-7	TGCGCCAGCAGCTTACCCGGTGTTACCTACGAGCAGTACTTC	CASSLPGVTYEQYF
TRBV5-1	TRBD2	NA	TRBJ2-5	TGCGCCAGCAGCTTGGGGGGGGGACGGGGAAGGCAAGAGACCCAGTACTTC	CASSLGGGRGRQETQYF
TRBV6-5	NA	NA	TRBJ1-1	TGTGCCAGCAGGAGGTGGGGCAGCATGAACACTGAAGCTTTCTTT	CASRRWGSMNTEAFF
TRBV13	TRBD2	NA	TRBJ2-7	TGTGCCAGCAGCTCATCGGGACTAGCGGGGGCCGTAAGAGTGCACGAGCAGTACTTC	CASSSSGLAGAVRVHEQYF
TRBV5-6	NA	NA	TRBJ2-5	TGTGCCAGCAGCTTGGTAGGGGCGCAGTGGGCCCAGTACTTC	CASSLVGAQWAQYF
TRBV9	NA	NA	TRBJ2-5	TGTGCCAGCAGCGTAGTAGGGGCCCTCCAAGAGACCCAGTACTTC	CASSVVGALQETQYF
TRBV4-3	TRBD1	few	TRBJ2-1	TGCGCCAGCAGCCAGATGCCGGGACAGGGCAGTAATGAGCAGTTCTTC	CASSQMPGQGSNEQFF
TRBV7-9	TRBD1	NA	TRBJ2-5	TGTGCCAGCAGCCTGGGACAGGGAGAGACCCAGTACTTC	CASSLGQGETQYF
TRBV13	TRBD1	NA	TRBJ2-6	TGTGCCAGCAGCTTAAGAAGTTACGGGACAGGGGACTCTGGGGCCAACGTCCTGACTTTC	CASSLRSYGTGDSGANVLTF
TRBV13	NA	once	TRBJ2-7	TGTGCCAGCAGCTTATTGGCGGTAGGCGAGCAGTACTTC	CASSLLAVGEQYF
TRBV9	NA	NA	TRBJ2-2	TGTGCCAGCAGCGTAGACAGGTGGAGCACCGGGGAGCTGTTTTTT	CASSVDRWSTGELFF
TRBV7-9	TRBD2	NA	TRBJ2-5	TGTGCCAGCAGCCCTTCGGGAGGAACAGAGACCCAGTACTTC	CASSPSGGTETQYF
TRBV6-5	TRBD1	NA	TRBJ1-6	TGTGCCAGCAGTTACTCGGCCGGGGACAGTTCACCCCTCCACTTT	CASSYSAGDSSPLHF
TRBV29-1	NA	NA	TRBJ1-2	TGCAGCGTTGCCCCACTTGATGGCTACACCTTC	CSVAPLDGYTF
TRBV2	NA	NA	TRBJ2-7	TGTGCCAGCAACCGACAGGAGATCGGGGAGCAGTACTTC	CASNRQEIGEQYF
TRBV12-5	NA	NA	TRBJ1-5	TGTGCTAGTGGTTTGGGTACTTTTCAATCGCCCCAGCATTTT	CASGLGTFQSPQHF
TRBV27	TRBD1	NA	TRBJ1-6	TGTGCCAGCAGTTTCTGGGGACAGGGGGATAATTCACCCCTCCACTTT	CASSFWGQGDNSPLHF
TRBV15	TRBD1	NA	TRBJ1-2	TGTGCCACCAGCCTAGGAGATCGGACAGGGGTAGATGGCTACACCTTC	CATSLGDRTGVDGYTF
TRBV23-1	TRBD1	NA	TRBJ1-2	TGCGCCAGCAGTCAATGGGGTGACAGGGGGCTTGGCTACACCTTC	CASSQWGDRGLGYTF
TRBV7-9	NA	once	TRBJ2-3	TGTGCCAGCAGCCCACGGGGGACCAGCACAGATACGCAGTATTTT	CASSPRGTSTDTQYF
TRBV27	TRBD2	NA	TRBJ2-7	TGTGCCAGCAGTGAATACGGGACTAGCGTCTACGAGCAGTACTTC	CASSEYGTSVYEQYF
TRBV5-1	TRBD2	NA	TRBJ2-7	TGCGCCAGCAGCTTGGCTCAGGTAGCGGGTTCCTACGAGCAGTACTTC	CASSLAQVAGSYEQYF
TRBV4-3	NA	NA	TRBJ2-7	TGCGCCAGCTCGGCCCTGGCGGACACGACCTACGAGCAGTACTTC	CASSALADTTYEQYF
TRBV5-1	NA	NA	TRBJ1-6	TGCGCCAGCAGCTTGGCCCCGGAGGCTAATAATTCACCCCTCCACTTT	CASSLAPEANNSPLHF
TRBV6-5	TRBD2	NA	TRBJ2-5	TGTGCCAGCAGAAGAGGGAGGGAAGAGACCCAGTACTTC	CASRRGREETQYF
TRBV19	NA	NA	TRBJ1-6	TGTGCCAGTAGTCCCCCGGGGACAAACTATAATTCACCCCTCCACTTT	CASSPPGTNYNSPLHF
TRBV9	NA	once	TRBJ2-1	TGTGCCAGCAGCCCCACTCAGGGGCTAGGCAATGAGCAGTTCTTC	CASSPTQGLGNEQFF
TRBV19	TRBD2	NA	TRBJ2-1	TGTGCCAGTAGTCCTCGCGCTAGCGGGGGGTTCGGTGAGCAGTTCTTC	CASSPRASGGFGEQFF